The sample holds one count of the clone carrying this T cell receptor beta chain. Its specificity is unknown. It was RNA transcripts that yielded the amplified TCR beta CDR3 regions. The study used the HTBI primer set for a first-round RT-PCR of the TCR CDR3. TCRdb analysed the multiplex PCR reads with MiXCR anew, one entry per CDR3 protein. The repertoire has about 200,000 distinct CDR3 sequences, less than 20% of them found once; the top ten carry 53%. The data were obtained in a study of T cells in Graves' hyperthyroidism and ophthalmopathy. Turning to the study itself: Specimen type is peripheral blood, collected at initial diagnosis prior to any treatment.

General study results and limits: A model of 13 V-J pairs discriminated ophthalmopathy from stable hyperthyroidism.

With 0 bases clipped from V and 4 bases from J, the junction kept 9 bases outside the gene matches. Germline-derived CDR1 and CDR2 are SGHRS and YFSETQ. This CDR3 is built from 17 residues. The chain uses TRBV5-1 and TRBJ2-2; 7 bases agree with TRBD2. Sequencing was done on a sample of blood. The sequence derives from a woman aged 45-65 years with Graves' hyperthyroidism. The CDR3 nucleotides read TGCGCCAGCAGCTTGGATTTAGTGGGAGGGCGCACCGGGGAGCTGTTTTTT. It codes for CASSLDLVGGRTGELFF.